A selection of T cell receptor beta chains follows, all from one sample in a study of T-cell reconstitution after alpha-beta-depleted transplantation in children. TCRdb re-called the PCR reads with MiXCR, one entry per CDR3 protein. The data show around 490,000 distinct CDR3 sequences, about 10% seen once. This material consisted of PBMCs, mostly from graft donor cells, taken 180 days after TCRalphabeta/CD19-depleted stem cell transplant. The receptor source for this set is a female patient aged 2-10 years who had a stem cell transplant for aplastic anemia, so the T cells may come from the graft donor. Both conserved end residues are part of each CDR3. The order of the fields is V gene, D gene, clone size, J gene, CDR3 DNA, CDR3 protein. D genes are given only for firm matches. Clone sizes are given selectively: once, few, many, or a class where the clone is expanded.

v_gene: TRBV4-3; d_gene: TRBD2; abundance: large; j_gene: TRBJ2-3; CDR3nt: TGCGCCAGCAGCCAAGAGCTCACTAGCGGGATCTCAGATACGCAGTATTTT; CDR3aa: CASSQELTSGISDTQYF
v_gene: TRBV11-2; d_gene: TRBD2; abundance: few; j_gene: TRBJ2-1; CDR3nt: TGTGCCAGCAGCCATTTCTCGGGACTAGCGGATACCTACAATGAGCAGTTCTTC; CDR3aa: CASSHFSGLADTYNEQFF
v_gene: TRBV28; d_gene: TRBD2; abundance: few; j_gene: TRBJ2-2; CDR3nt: TGTGCCAGCACACAAGGGGCTAGCGGGACCACCGGGGAGCTGTTTTTT; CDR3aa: CASTQGASGTTGELFF
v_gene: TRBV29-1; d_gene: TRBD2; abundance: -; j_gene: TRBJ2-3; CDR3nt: TGCAGCGTTCGAGCGGGAGGGCCGGATACGCAGTATTTT; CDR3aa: CSVRAGGPDTQYF
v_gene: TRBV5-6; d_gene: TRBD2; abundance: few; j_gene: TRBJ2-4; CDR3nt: TGTGCCAGCAGCTTGGGAAGGGAGGGGGCCAAAAACATTCAGTACTTC; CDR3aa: CASSLGREGAKNIQYF
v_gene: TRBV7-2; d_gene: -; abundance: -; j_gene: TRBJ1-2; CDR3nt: TGTGCCAGCAGCCGCCTTCTAAGAGGCTACACCTTC; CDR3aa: CASSRLLRGYTF
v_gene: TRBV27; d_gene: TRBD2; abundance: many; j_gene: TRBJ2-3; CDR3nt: TGCGCCAGCAGCCTACTAGCGGGAAGCACAGATACGCAGTATTTT; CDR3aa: CASSLLAGSTDTQYF
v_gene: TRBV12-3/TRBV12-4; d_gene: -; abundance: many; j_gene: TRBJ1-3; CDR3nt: TGTGCCAGCAGCCGGGATCCTAGCTCTGGAAACACCATATATTTT; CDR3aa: CASSRDPSSGNTIYF
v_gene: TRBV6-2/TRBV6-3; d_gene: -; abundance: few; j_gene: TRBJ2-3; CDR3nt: TGTGCCAGCAGTCCCCTGCGGACAGTACCCGATACGCAGTATTTT; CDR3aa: CASSPLRTVPDTQYF
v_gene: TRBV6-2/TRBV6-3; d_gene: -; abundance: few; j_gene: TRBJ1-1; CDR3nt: TGTGCCAGCAGACGCTCGGTAGGCATGAACACTGAAGCTTTCTTT; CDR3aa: CASRRSVGMNTEAFF
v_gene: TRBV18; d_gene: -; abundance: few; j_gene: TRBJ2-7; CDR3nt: TGTGCCAGCTCCTACAGGGTGGACTACGAGCAGTACTTC; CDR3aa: CASSYRVDYEQYF
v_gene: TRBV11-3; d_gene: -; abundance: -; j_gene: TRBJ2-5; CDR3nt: TGTGCCAGCAGCCCGTACAGGTCCAGGAGGGGTGGGGAGACCCAGTACTTC; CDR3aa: CASSPYRSRRGGETQYF
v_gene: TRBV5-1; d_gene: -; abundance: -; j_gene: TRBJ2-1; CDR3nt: TGCGCCAGCCGGGACACGGACTACAATGAGCAGTTCTTC; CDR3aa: CASRDTDYNEQFF
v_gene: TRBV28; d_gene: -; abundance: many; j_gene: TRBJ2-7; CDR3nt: TGTGCCAGCAGTTCGGACGGAGAGGTATACGAGCAGTACTTC; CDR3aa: CASSSDGEVYEQYF
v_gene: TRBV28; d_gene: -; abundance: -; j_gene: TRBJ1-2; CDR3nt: TGTGCCATAGGAGGGGTTAACTATGGCTACACCTTC; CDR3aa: CAIGGVNYGYTF
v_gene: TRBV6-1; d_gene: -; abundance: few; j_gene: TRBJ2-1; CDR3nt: TGTGCCAGCAGTGAACCGAGATCAGCGGGACAGTACAATGAGCAGTTCTTC; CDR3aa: CASSEPRSAGQYNEQFF